Following are 5 T cell receptor beta chains from one sample sequenced in a study of blood T cell repertoires in COVID-19. Sequenced by immunoSEQ multiplex PCR; TCRdb stores in-frame clones only, minus some. The top ten clones hold roughly 13% of a sample with some 130,000 clones, about 83% of them seen once. Sample: peripheral blood. Receptor source: a human donor in a cohort sampled during active COVID-19.

The V gene is TRBV5-4, the J gene TRBJ2-1; 10 bases map to TRBD1. V trimming: 0 bases; J trimming: 12 bases; junction bases outside the gene matches: 12. This CDR3 is built from 16 residues. Per germline, CDR1 SGHNT and CDR2 YYREEE (reference sequence). The CDR3 coding sequence is TGTGCCAGCAGCTTGGCCCGGGACAGGGGAGATCTCGGGCAGTTCTTC. This sequence encodes CASSLARDRGDLGQFF.

This clone was observed a handful of times. The chain is built from TRBV27 and TRBJ2-7, with TRBD1 as a possible D gene (6 bases). Per the germline V gene, CDR1 is MNHEY and CDR2 is SMNVEV (reference sequence). The CDR3 spans 15 residues. Trimming removed 2 bases from V and 0 bases from J, with 11 bases in between. The CDR3: CASSLAAGASYEQYF. CDR3 DNA sequence: TGTGCCAGCAGTTTAGCGGCAGGGGCCTCCTACGAGCAGTACTTC.

This chain connects TRBV15 to TRBJ1-1; perhaps TRBD1 as D (5 bases). Deletions cut 3 bases from V and 0 bases from J, with 17 bases between. CDR3 size: 17 residues. Germline-derived CDR1 and CDR2 are LNHNV and YYDKDF (reference sequence). This CDR3 is CATSRHQGSTMNTEAFF. CDR3 DNA sequence: TGTGCCACCAGCAGGCATCAGGGCTCAACAATGAACACTGAAGCTTTCTTT.

This chain links TRBV3-1 (or the pseudogene TRBV3-2) with TRBJ1-3, with a weak D call TRBD1 (5 bases). The CDR3 runs 16 residues. The germline V gene encodes CDR1 LGHDT and CDR2 YNNKEL (reference sequence). With 4 bases removed from V and 0 bases from J, the gap between germline ends came to 13 bases. CDR3 amino acids: CASSPGHVNSGNTIYF. CDR3 coding DNA: TGTGCCAGCAGCCCCGGACACGTAAACTCTGGAAACACCATATATTTT.

This clone was observed a single time. The rearrangement uses TRBV4-2 and TRBJ2-3, with TRBD2 matching 10 bases. The V and J ends lost 0 bases and 1 base, in that order; junction bases with no gene match: 7. The CDR3 covers 18 residues. Looked up from germline, CDR1 is LGHNA and CDR2 is YNFKEQ. The CDR3: CASSQDLGLAGGTDTQYF. The CDR3 DNA sequence: TGTGCCAGCAGCCAAGATCTTGGTCTAGCGGGGGGCACAGATACGCAGTATTTT.